The next 27 T cell receptor beta chains were all read from a single sample in a study of blood T cell repertoires in COVID-19. Sequencing used immunoSEQ multiplex PCR; TCRdb keeps in-frame clones, though not all of them. Counted here are 150,000 to 200,000 clones, about 85% occurring once; the ten biggest clones make up approximately 5.4%. The sample comprised peripheral blood. Receptors originate from a woman between 45 and 65 years old with COVID-19, enrolled during active disease.

This clone was observed a single time. V is TRBV5-4 and J is TRBJ2-3; 8 bases line up with TRBD2. V lost 3 bases, J lost 2 bases, and 8 bases stayed unmatched. Germline CDR1 and CDR2: SGHNT and YYREEE (reference sequence). The CDR3 totals 16 residues. CDR3 nucleotides: TGTGCCAGCAGCTCCCCTACGCGGGGGGCCACAGATACGCAGTATTTT. Translated: CASSSPTRGATDTQYF.

The V and J genes are TRBV27 and TRBJ2-6, with D unresolved. The CDR3 is made up of 14 amino acids. Germline CDR1 reads MNHEY; CDR2 reads SMNVEV (reference sequence). V lost 8 bases and J 0 bases, leaving 8 bases between the germline ends. The CDR3 DNA follows: TGTGCCAGCTCGGTTACCTCTGGGGCCAACGTCCTGACTTTC. This translates into CASSVTSGANVLTF.

V gene TRBV28 combines with J gene TRBJ2-2; 11 bases line up with TRBD2. The V gene's germline CDR1 is MDHEN and CDR2 SYDVKM. The length of the CDR3 is 14 residues. The junction had 4 bases not matched to a gene; V was cut back by 8 bases and J by 5 bases. CDR3 nucleotide sequence: TGTGCCAGCCAGGGACTAGCGGAGACCGGGGAGCTGTTTTTT. This translates into CASQGLAETGELFF.

The chain is built from TRBV27 and TRBJ2-1; D may be TRBD1 (5 bases). This CDR3 comprises 16 residues. The germline gives CDR1 MNHEY, CDR2 SMNVEV (reference sequence). Trimming pared 5 bases from V and 4 bases from J, leaving 18 bases between. The CDR3 DNA reads as TGTGCCAGCAGTCCGACTTCCGGACAACTTTACAATGAGCAGTTCTTC. Encoded protein: CASSPTSGQLYNEQFF.

The genes are TRBV28 and TRBJ2-1, with 8 bases that match TRBD2. V lost 7 bases, J lost 9 bases, and 11 bases stayed unmatched. The CDR3 runs 14 residues. Germline V gene sequence: CDR1 MDHEN, CDR2 SYDVKM. CDR3 nucleotide sequence: TGTGCCAGCATAGGGGCTAGCGGGTTCGGTGAGCAGTTCTTC. Amino acid sequence: CASIGASGFGEQFF.

The chain uses TRBV7-3 and TRBJ2-5, with no clear D. Germline CDR1 and CDR2: SGHTA and FQGTGA. Trimming cost V 5 bases and J 4 bases, with 11 bases left between them. The CDR3 covers 13 residues. CDR3 nucleotide sequence: TGTGCCAGCAGCCCCGGCGGCGGAGAGACCCAGTACTTC. Its translation: CASSPGGGETQYF. Based on the CDR3 plus reference TRBV7-3 and TRBJ2-5, the full variable domain is GAGVSQTPSNKVTEKGKYVELRCDPISGHTALYWYRQSLGQGPEFLIYFQGTGAADDSGLPNDRFFAVRPEGSVSTLKIQRTERGDSAVYLCASSPGGGETQYFGPGTRLLVL.

The gene calls are TRBV14 and TRBJ2-3; 9 positions match TRBD1. V gave up 4 bases and J gave up 4 bases; unmatched junction bases: 9. The germline V gene encodes CDR1 SGHDN and CDR2 FVKESK. CDR3 length equals 16 residues. CDR3 coding DNA: TGTGCCAGCAGCCCAGGGACAGGGAATATACCAGATACGCAGTATTTT. It translates to CASSPGTGNIPDTQYF.

The V and J genes are TRBV6-6 and TRBJ2-1, with 10 positions matching TRBD2. J gave up 6 bases and V 6 bases, and 5 bases lay outside the gene matches. This CDR3 region has 14 residues. Germline V gives CDR1 MNHNY, CDR2 SVGAGI (reference sequence). CDR3 residues: CASSSLAGANEQFF. DNA of the CDR3: TGTGCCAGCAGCAGTCTAGCGGGGGCCAATGAGCAGTTCTTC.

The chain is built from TRBV5-1 and TRBJ2-7, with 11 bases lining up with TRBD2. The CDR3 contains 15 residues. Unmatched junction bases numbered 2, after V lost 2 bases and J lost 1 base. Germline V gene data show CDR1 as SGHRS and CDR2 as YFSETQ. CDR3 residues: CASSLLAGDSYEQYF. The CDR3 DNA is TGCGCCAGCAGCTTACTAGCGGGGGATTCCTACGAGCAGTACTTC.

The V gene is TRBV29-1, the J gene TRBJ2-1; tentative D call: TRBD1 (6 bases). V dropped 0 bases and J dropped 4 bases, with 13 bases sitting between them. The germline V gene encodes CDR1 SQVTM and CDR2 ANQGSEA. There are 15 residues in the CDR3. CDR3 protein: CSVEDGDTTYNEQFF. CDR3 coding DNA: TGCAGCGTTGAAGATGGGGACACGACTTACAATGAGCAGTTCTTC.

CDR3 nucleotides: TGTGCCAGCAGCGTAGGACTAGCGGGGGGCCACACAGATACGCAGTATTTT. Its protein product is CASSVGLAGGHTDTQYF. The J gene is TRBJ2-3, the V gene TRBV9; 13 nucleotides match TRBD2. The J segment lost 2 bases and the V segment lost 0 bases, leaving 3 bases of the junction unmatched. CDR3 length: 17 residues. Germline-derived CDR1 and CDR2 are SGDLS and YYNGEE.

This CDR3 reads CASSGTSANTGELFF. For the CDR3, the DNA is TGTGCCAGCTCGGGGACTAGCGCGAACACCGGGGAGCTGTTTTTT. This sequence joins TRBV28 and TRBJ2-2; TRBD2 agrees at 10 bases. This CDR3 contains 15 residues. With V trimmed by 8 bases and J by 0 bases, 3 bases remained unmatched. CDR1 is MDHEN, CDR2 SYDVKM, per germline.

V gene TRBV19 combines with J gene TRBJ2-1, with D perhaps TRBD2 (7 bases). CDR3 length equals 13 residues. Germline lookup yields CDR1 LNHDA and CDR2 SQIVND (reference sequence). Trimming cost V 3 bases and J 13 bases, with 16 bases left between them. The CDR3 DNA follows: TGTGCCAGTAGTATTGCGGAGGGGGGGAAACAGTTCTTC. Its protein product is CASSIAEGGKQFF. Variable domain in full (rest from reference TRBV19 and TRBJ2-1): DGGITQSPKYLFRKEGQNVTLSCEQNLNHDAMYWYRQDPGQGLRLIYYSQIVNDFQKGDIAEGYSVSREKKESFPLTVTSAQKNPTAFYLCASSIAEGGKQFFGPGTRLTVL.

This chain links TRBV13 with TRBJ2-1; D is unresolved. The CDR3 is made up of 12 amino acids. V was shortened by 2 bases and J by 11 bases, with 10 bases between the two germline ends. Germline V gene data show CDR1 as PRHDT and CDR2 as FYEKMQ (reference sequence). The CDR3: CASSLTEEKQFF. DNA of the CDR3: TGTGCCAGCAGCTTAACCGAGGAGAAGCAGTTCTTC.

The J gene is TRBJ2-7, the V gene TRBV4-1; a possible D gene is TRBD1 (5 bases). Germline assignment: CDR1 MGHRA and CDR2 YSYEKL. V gave up 0 bases and J gave up 1 base, with 13 bases separating them. This CDR3 spans 16 amino acids. CDR3 DNA: TGCGCCAGCAGCCAAGATTTAGTGGGGCCATCCTACGAGCAGTACTTC. It codes for CASSQDLVGPSYEQYF.

The chain employs TRBV2 and TRBJ2-7, with TRBD1 identical over 8 bases. Germline V CDR1 and CDR2: SNHLY, FYNNEI. This CDR3 is built from 14 residues. The V gene end was trimmed by 5 bases and the J gene end by 7 bases; junction bases not matched to a gene: 10. In nucleotides, the CDR3 is TGTGCCAGCAGTTTCGGCCGGACAGGGAGTGAGCAGTACTTC. Translated, it gives CASSFGRTGSEQYF.

The chain is built from TRBV9 and TRBJ1-5; D remains ambiguous. The CDR3 has 15 amino acids. V was shortened by 0 bases and J by 1 base, with 8 bases between the two germline ends. The germline CDR1 and CDR2 sequences are SGDLS and YYNGEE. The CDR3 DNA reads as TGTGCCAGCAGCGTAGATCCCTCGAGCAATCAGCCCCAGCATTTT. Protein sequence: CASSVDPSSNQPQHF.

The chain employs TRBV28 and TRBJ2-3; TRBD1 might be the D (5 bases). The CDR3 has 14 amino acids. Germline CDR1 is MDHEN and CDR2 is SYDVKM. With 2 bases removed from V and 8 bases from J, the gap between germline ends came to 14 bases. This CDR3 reads CASSLTVGDGTQYF. DNA of the CDR3: TGTGCCAGCAGTTTAACTGTAGGGGATGGTACGCAGTATTTT.

The V call is TRBV6-1, the J call TRBJ2-5; D perhaps matches TRBD1 (6 bases). The length of the CDR3 is 16 residues. Trimming took 1 base from V and 4 from J, leaving 16 bases between them. Looked up from germline, CDR1 is MNHNS and CDR2 is SASEGT. CDR3 residues: CASSEEVAYRVETQYF. DNA for the CDR3: TGTGCCAGCAGTGAAGAGGTGGCATACAGGGTAGAGACCCAGTACTTC.

The genes are TRBV7-6 and TRBJ2-1; 10 bases are a match to TRBD2. CDR1 and CDR2 (germline): SGHVS, FNYEAQ. With V trimmed by 1 base and J by 5 bases, 2 bases remained unmatched. The CDR3 has 15 residues. CDR3 sequence: CASSLEAGGNNEQFF. The CDR3 bases are TGTGCCAGCAGCTTAGAAGCGGGGGGGAACAATGAGCAGTTCTTC. The full variable domain, completed using reference TRBV7-6 and TRBJ2-1, is GAGVSQSPRYKVTKRGQDVALRCDPISGHVSLYWYRQALGQGPEFLTYFNYEAQQDKSGLPNDRFSAERPEGSISTLTIQRTEQRDSAMYRCASSLEAGGNNEQFFGPGTRLTVL.

This clone was detected only a few times. The chain uses TRBV4-3 and TRBJ2-2; 7 bases fit TRBD1. J gave up 2 bases and V 0 bases, and 9 bases lay outside the gene matches. Germline-derived CDR1 and CDR2 are LGHNA and YSLEER. CDR3 length: 18 amino acids. The CDR3 coding sequence is TGCGCCAGCAGCCAAGAGCCCCCCGGGACAGTAAACACCGGGGAGCTGTTTTTT. It is translated as CASSQEPPGTVNTGELFF.

The J gene is TRBJ1-4, the V gene TRBV18; tentatively, D is TRBD1 (6 bases). Germline loops: CDR1 KGHSH, CDR2 LQKENI. The CDR3 is 18 residues long. V lost 3 bases to trimming and J lost 8 bases, with 25 bases between them. The chain's CDR3 is CASSPQRDPGALGEKLFF. The CDR3 DNA is TGTGCCAGCTCACCCCAAAGAGATCCAGGGGCTCTGGGGGAAAAACTGTTTTTT.

The chain recombines TRBV3-1 (or the pseudogene TRBV3-2) with TRBJ1-2; D perhaps matches TRBD1 (6 bases). Between the trimmed V and J ends, which lost 0 bases and 5 bases, there was a span of 13 bases. The CDR3 is 15 residues long. Germline values: CDR1 LGHDT, CDR2 YNNKEL (reference sequence). The CDR3 sequence is CASSQEGRGGYGYTF. The CDR3 region has the DNA TGTGCCAGCAGCCAAGAAGGCAGGGGAGGGTATGGCTACACCTTC.

V gene TRBV7-3 combines with J gene TRBJ2-5; 7 bases map to TRBD1. V shed 5 bases and J 6 bases; nucleotides not matched to a gene: 6. The CDR3 runs to 13 residues. The germline V gene has CDR1 SGHTA and CDR2 FQGTGA. This CDR3 is CASSLNRGKTQYF. The DNA of the CDR3 is TGTGCCAGCAGCCTAAACAGGGGAAAGACCCAGTACTTC.

The chain couples TRBV3-1 (or the pseudogene TRBV3-2) to TRBJ1-1, with 10 bases matching TRBD1. The trim removed 1 base at V and 4 bases at J, leaving 6 bases unmatched. The CDR3 consists of 16 residues. Per the germline V gene, CDR1 is LGHDT and CDR2 is YNNKEL (reference sequence). Written as DNA, the CDR3 is TGTGCCAGCAGCCAAGCCGGGACAGGGGTAAGCACTGAAGCTTTCTTT. Its translation: CASSQAGTGVSTEAFF.

The CDR3 bases are TGCGCCAGCAGCTTGGGACAATCCTCCTACGAGCAGTACTTC. Translating it yields CASSLGQSSYEQYF. V gene TRBV5-1 combines with J gene TRBJ2-7; D is uncertain. The CDR3 runs 14 residues. Germline V gene sequence: CDR1 SGHRS, CDR2 YFSETQ. V was cut by 0 bases and J by 0 bases, with 7 bases left in between.

Worth noting for this clone: Other DNA sequences in the same sample also yield this CDR3. This sequence joins TRBV29-1 and TRBJ1-1; 11 bases line up with TRBD1. The junction had 5 bases not matched to a gene; V was cut back by 7 bases and J by 7 bases. CDR1 is SQVTM, CDR2 ANQGSEA, per germline. CDR3 length: 12 amino acids. CDR3 coding DNA: TGCAGCGCTGGGACAGGGGGAGGTGAAGCTTTCTTT. Protein sequence: CSAGTGGGEAFF.